This TCR beta chain was found in a study of cytomegalovirus exposure and HLA in healthy donors (dated by TCRdb to about 2017). Describing the broader study: According to an earlier analysis of several hundred of the donors, 150 million to 200 million T cells yielded some 110 million unique TCR beta sequences and about 300 Gb of sequence data. Both class I and class II loci were covered by HLA typing, at four-digit resolution. To decide whether each TCR beta V gene segment behaved as functional or pseudogenic, an earlier analysis of approximately 600 of the donors relied on high-throughput TCR beta sequencing. Five DR-DQ haplotypes were handled as single units for association and clustering because linkage in the cohort was strong. The T cell repertoires of 700 or so subjects were profiled by immunosequencing and related to cytomegalovirus serostatus. Donor age, sex, ethnicity and CMV serostatus were collected together with the repertoire data. The study was designed to test whether signatures of past pathogen exposure could be identified by cataloging public T cell receptors. To study patterns of TCR occurrence, a later analysis re-analyzed previously published TCR beta repertoires from 500 to 850 donors and added high-resolution HLA genotyping. Among 300 to 500 genotyped donors of the cohort, an average of around 250,000 unique TCR beta nucleotide sequences was sequenced per donor, of which 15% to 20% were non-productive. To predict cytomegalovirus infection status, the study combined high-throughput TCR immunosequencing, statistical association of individual TCRs with disease status, and machine learning. Rather than drawing on any new phenotypic data, the later analysis identified candidate immune exposures from TCR beta sequences and the way those sequences occurred across donors. Typing coverage differed by locus: A, B, C, DRB1 and DQB1 were typed in roughly 620-640 donors, DQA1 in about 550, DPA1 in some 600, and DPB1 in 400 to 490. Roughly 320 gigabases of sequencing data and roughly 81 million unique TCR sequences made up an early release that covered several hundred HLA-typed donors. Besides the first cohort of around 700 subjects, a separate validation cohort made up of 90 to 150 different subjects was used. All discovery cohort repertoires had been generated on a single sequencing platform. In a later genetic analysis, genome-wide SNP genotypes for about 65% of the roughly 670 donors were used, and that subset was treated as a discovery cohort. The genetic ancestry cluster associated with self-reported Caucasian donors included roughly 84% of the 300 to 400 genotyped donors. Study-wide findings and limitations: An earlier analysis of several hundred of the donors showed that most TCR beta V segments appeared in productive rearrangements either about 87% or about 30% of the time, which broadly matched IMGT annotations. According to a later analysis, most CMV-associated TCR beta chains appeared to be HLA-restricted, and the HLA associations seemed to be driven largely by CMV exposure. A cluster of highly shared sequence variants was judged likely to be a technical artifact of the sequencing pipeline. In a later genetic analysis, fewer N-insertions in productive TCRs were reported among donors in an Asian-associated ancestry cluster than the roughly 700-donor mean. Immune exposure information for the cohort was limited to CMV serostatus. Strong co-occurrence of HLA alleles, especially DR and DQ, made assigning TCR associations to individual alleles difficult. At a false discovery rate of 0.05, a later analysis linked 15,000 to 20,000 TCR beta sequences to specific HLA alleles. The authors suggested that the approach could potentially be generalized to other disease states and immunological phenotypes. Because HLA typing was unavailable for some donors at each locus, only the typed subset was used in association tests. Linkage disequilibrium might explain the correlated functional status among segregating V segments, but an unknown experimental factor could not be ruled out. Compared with equally common non-associated chains, HLA-associated TCR beta chains in a later analysis were more clonally expanded and had lower generation probabilities. Sequencing depth was assumed to be roughly uniform across donors in the presence/absence analyses, though that assumption may not hold. Because the 87-base-pair reads could not distinguish some IMGT-functional V segments, including TRBV6-2 and TRBV6-3, those segments were excluded. In vitro tests confirmed that a few of the cytomegalovirus-associated TCR beta chains recognize cytomegalovirus antigens. Because counts were too low, about 15 rarely observed V segments, including chromosome 9 orphons, were left out of the earlier analysis of roughly 600 of the donors. A later analysis reported that several top co-occurrence clusters appeared linked to parvovirus B19, influenza, CMV and Epstein-Barr virus. In this cohort, only TCR beta chains were sequenced, and detectable features were limited by the absence of alpha or paired-chain data. A later analysis found that TCR association rates varied across HLA loci, with DRB1 alleles showing the most associated TCRs and HLA-C alleles the fewest. Most TCR sequences were observed very rarely across donors, whereas some public TCRs were present in many individuals. In the study, approximately 160 TCR beta chains were listed as associated with cytomegalovirus. Cytomegalovirus status was reported to be diagnosed by the classifier with high specificity and sensitivity in both the original and validation cohorts. V-gene and J-gene trimming of TCR beta chains was associated with a missense DCLRE1C variant in a later genetic analysis, and the association was replicated in an independent cohort. A further reported finding was that TCR beta sequences accurately predicted the HLA-A and HLA-B alleles for most subjects in the first cohort.

To prepare the library, the immunoSEQ multiplex PCR assay was applied. For the multiplex PCR, a mixture combining 60 forward primers for TCR Vbeta segments and 13 reverse primers for TCR Jbeta segments was used. Amplification of the CDR3 region of rearranged TCR beta genes was performed with a multiplex PCR assay on genomic DNA. Amplified TCR beta libraries were sequenced as 87-base-pair reads on the Illumina HiSeq System. As for the authors' bioinformatics: A later analysis counted about 80 million unique TCR beta chains across the 650 to 700 repertoires, and some 11 million of these chains were shared by at least two donors. To remove PCR and sequencing errors, raw reads were error-corrected and collapsed into unique sequences using a nearest-neighbor algorithm that merged closely related sequences. To assign V, D and J gene segments, CDR3 sequences were aligned to IMGT reference sequences. Each retained sequence needed at least a six-nucleotide match to both a V gene segment and a J gene segment. A rearrangement counted as productive if the CDR3 had no stop codons and remained in frame with V and J, and every other rearrangement counted as non-productive. Following IMGT convention, CDR3 was defined as the stretch from the second conserved V-encoded cysteine up to the conserved J-encoded phenylalanine. In an earlier analysis of around 640 of the donors, sequences lacking an unambiguous match to a single V gene segment were excluded. An earlier analysis of several hundred of the donors classified V segments as functional when productive rearrangements were above 56.7% and as segregating when the standard deviation between donors was above 5%. To diagnose cytomegalovirus status from the catalog of TCR beta chain sequences, a statistical classification framework was built. A later analysis assigned V and J genes by comparing TCR nucleotide sequences with IMGT/GENE-DB human TR gene sequences. A later analysis assigned CDR3 sequences and most-parsimonious VDJ recombination scenarios with the TCRdist pipeline. In a later analysis, each TCR beta chain was defined by its CDR3 amino acid sequence together with its V-gene family, and reads lacking a unique V-gene family were excluded. A later analysis removed several hundred highly shared, low-generation-probability nucleotide sequences to deal with suspected cross-contamination and a sequencing artifact. In a later analysis, a clonal expansion index for each public chain was calculated from normalized within-repertoire ranks of inferred template counts. In a later analysis, generation probabilities were computed with a VDJ recombination model fitted to out-of-frame rearrangements, and the resulting probabilities were checked against IGoR. Hypergeometric tests were used in a later analysis to score TCR-TCR, TCR-HLA and TCR-CMV co-occurrence, with a repertoire-size bias correction applied to the TCR pairs. In a later analysis, false discovery rates were estimated by permuting HLA or CMV assignments 20 times. A later analysis grouped co-occurring TCRs with DBSCAN, adding TCRdist sequence similarity when clustering within HLA-allele-positive subsets. Co-occurrence clustering excluded repertoires with fewer than 30,000 or more than 120,000 public chains, plus five with anomalous nucleotide sharing. This immuneACCESS table, as held by TCRdb, lists in-frame sequences with V and J called but not all clones. Of the missing ones, under half trace to an unresolved V gene in checked studies; the others have no known cause. The V and J calls and clone size were taken over from that table, and D and trimming were inferred from the DNA. This sample holds some 180,000 clones; around 73% were observed only once. Approximately 5.1% of the sample comes from the top ten.

About this clone itself: Its recognized antigen is unknown. No base quality information exists; no much larger clone differs at one position.

The germline V gene provides CDR1 SNHLY and CDR2 FYNNEI. V is clipped by 3 bases and J by 5 bases, and the sequence between their germline boundaries is 11 bases long. The CDR3 contains 14 residues, cysteine and phenylalanine counted. Only the CDR3 DNA stays, 42 bases, in frame from base 1. In total, fewer than 750 healthy bone marrow donors made up the cohort. At the time of sampling, all cohort members were nominally healthy, though unrecorded immune exposures were likely present. The donor tested CMV seropositive and was one of the 289 seropositive cohort members. A peripheral blood sample was collected from each donor, and TCR beta sequencing was performed on peripheral blood mononuclear cells. The Qiagen DNeasy Blood Extraction Kit was used to extract genomic DNA from the blood cell samples.

This TCR was recovered from a woman aged 18-29 years in good health and CMV-seropositive. The sample consisted of PBMCs. This chain is built from TRBV2 and TRBJ1-5; the D gene is possibly TRBD1, with 5 bases matching. This receptor carries the CDR3 CASSDRAEDQPQHF. The DNA sequence is as follows: TGTGCCAGCAGTGACAGGGCCGAGGATCAGCCCCAGCATTTT.